This TCR beta chain stems from a study of blood T cell repertoires in COVID-19. Study context: Nucleic acid was either cDNA or gDNA, and it came from T cells, B-cell-depleted T cells, or PBMCs.

The count of this clone is one. Authors' data handling: Amplified reference gene primers provided the basis for estimating nucleated cell counts. The repertoire was sequenced with immunoSEQ multiplex PCR; TCRdb's copy has only in-frame clones and lacks some. V, J and clone size derive from that table, while D and trimming were established from the DNA sequence. The repertoire includes 84,000 or so clones, 75% to 90% of them detected once, and approximately 13% sits in the top ten. CDR1 SNHLY and CDR2 FYNNEI come from the germline V gene. Between the trimmed V and J ends, which lost 7 bases and 5 bases, there was a span of 14 bases. This CDR3 comprises 13 residues.

The clonotype originates from a human donor in a cohort sampled during active COVID-19. Sequencing was done on a sample of peripheral blood. This chain uses TRBV2 with TRBJ1-1; D is uncertain. The CDR3 DNA sequence: TGTGCCAGCACCCCGGGTCTAGATACTGAAGCTTTCTTT. This translates into CASTPGLDTEAFF.